A selection of T cell receptor beta chains follows, all from one sample in a study of T cell responses to AZD1222 COVID-19 vaccine. Sequencing was performed with immunoSEQ multiplex PCR; in TCRdb, only in-frame clones are kept and a portion is missing. This sample carries roughly 120,000 clones, 88% of them seen once, and the ten largest clones take just over 3.5%. Sequences were derived from peripheral blood, sampled 28 days after the second AZD1222 dose. These receptors were obtained from an adult who received the AZD1222 COVID-19 vaccine. Both conserved end residues are part of each CDR3. A D gene is named only where the DNA matches it firmly. Clone size appears in some rows only: once, few, many, or a class for an expanded clone.

v_gene: TRBV9
j_gene: TRBJ1-1
d_gene: -
abundance: -
CDR3aa: CASSDRATEAFF
CDR3nt: TGTGCCAGCAGCGACAGGGCCACTGAAGCTTTCTTT

v_gene: TRBV30
j_gene: TRBJ1-1
d_gene: -
abundance: -
CDR3aa: CAWSPRGPGSEAFF
CDR3nt: TGTGCCTGGAGTCCCCGGGGCCCCGGTTCTGAAGCTTTCTTT

v_gene: TRBV7-9
j_gene: TRBJ1-4
d_gene: -
abundance: -
CDR3aa: CASRIGGREKLFF
CDR3nt: TGTGCCAGCAGGATTGGGGGGCGTGAAAAACTGTTTTTT

v_gene: TRBV19
j_gene: TRBJ1-6
d_gene: TRBD1
abundance: -
CDR3aa: CASSMQGANSPLHF
CDR3nt: TGTGCCAGTAGTATGCAGGGGGCTAATTCACCCCTCCACTTT

v_gene: TRBV10-3
j_gene: TRBJ1-5
d_gene: -
abundance: -
CDR3aa: CAISESRGNSNQPQHF
CDR3nt: TGTGCCATCAGTGAGTCGAGAGGGAATAGCAATCAGCCCCAGCATTTT

v_gene: TRBV4-2
j_gene: TRBJ1-3
d_gene: -
abundance: few
CDR3aa: CASSPPSGLRNTIYF
CDR3nt: TGTGCCAGCAGCCCGCCCTCGGGACTGAGAAACACCATATATTTT

v_gene: TRBV23-1
j_gene: TRBJ1-3
d_gene: -
abundance: few
CDR3aa: CASSHTKPTGKLSGNTIYF
CDR3nt: TGCGCCAGCAGTCACACAAAGCCTACAGGGAAACTCTCTGGAAACACCATATATTTT

v_gene: TRBV4-2
j_gene: TRBJ2-7
d_gene: -
abundance: -
CDR3aa: CASSPRAGSSYEQYF
CDR3nt: TGTGCCAGCAGCCCTCGGGCGGGGAGTTCCTACGAGCAGTACTTC

v_gene: TRBV24-1
j_gene: TRBJ1-1
d_gene: -
abundance: -
CDR3aa: CATSDLGRANTEAFF
CDR3nt: TGTGCCACCAGTGATTTGGGACGGGCGAACACTGAAGCTTTCTTT

v_gene: TRBV9
j_gene: TRBJ2-1
d_gene: TRBD1
abundance: once
CDR3aa: CASSTTGGNYNEQFF
CDR3nt: TGTGCCAGCAGCACCACAGGGGGAAACTACAATGAGCAGTTCTTC